Shown below are 32 T cell receptor beta chains from a single sample sequenced in a study of PD-1 blockade in classical Hodgkin lymphoma. Clones were read by immunoSEQ multiplex PCR, and TCRdb kept only the in-frame ones, dropping some. The repertoire has 50,000 to 75,000 clones, roughly 91% of them found once; the top ten carry under 7%. Brentuximab vedotin exposure varied among the patients, all of whom had relapsed after autologous stem cell transplantation. This specimen consisted of peripheral blood mononuclear cells (PBMCs), obtained before the second cycle of nivolumab. The receptors originated from a human donor with classical Hodgkin lymphoma.

The chain employs TRBV5-6 and TRBJ2-1; possibly TRBD2 for D (6 bases). This CDR3 has 15 amino acids. Germline CDR1 and CDR2: SGHDT and YYEEEE. V was shortened by 1 base and J by 5 bases, with 13 bases between the two germline ends. CDR3 amino acids: CASSLPVGTHNEQFF. CDR3 sequence (DNA): TGTGCCAGCAGCTTGCCAGTGGGGACTCACAATGAGCAGTTCTTC.

Only a few counts were recorded for this clone. The chain links TRBV5-1 to TRBJ1-3; TRBD1 is a possible D gene (6 bases). This CDR3 spans 15 amino acids. Trimming left V 2 bases short and J 2 bases short, with 11 bases between. Germline lookup yields CDR1 SGHRS and CDR2 YFSETQ. The CDR3 is CASSFAGAAGNTIYF. In DNA, the CDR3 is TGCGCCAGCAGCTTTGCAGGGGCTGCTGGAAACACCATATATTTT.

The rearrangement links TRBV7-9 to TRBJ2-1; D could derive from TRBD1 or TRBD2 (5 bases each). This CDR3 region has 14 residues. V lost 5 bases and J lost 4, with 12 bases in between. Germline CDR1 is SEHNR and CDR2 is FQNEAQ (reference sequence). CDR3 protein: CASSHRDRYNEQFF. CDR3 DNA sequence: TGTGCCAGCAGCCACCGGGACCGATACAATGAGCAGTTCTTC.

J is TRBJ1-2 and V is TRBV5-1; no reliable D call. This CDR3 has 14 amino acids. Between the trimmed V and J ends, which lost 0 bases and 8 bases, there was a span of 14 bases. The germline V gene has CDR1 SGHRS and CDR2 YFSETQ. As DNA, the CDR3 is TGCGCCAGCAGCTTGGACGGTAGAGGAGCCGGCTACACCTTC. This translates into CASSLDGRGAGYTF.

The rearrangement joins TRBV5-1 to TRBJ2-7; a possible D gene is TRBD1 (6 bases). CDR1 and CDR2 from the germline V gene are SGHRS and YFSETQ. V was clipped by 4 bases and J by 3 bases, with 20 bases between them. The CDR3 sequence is 16 residues long. CDR3 sequence reads: CASSLGGRTEHYEQYF. The CDR3 region has the DNA TGCGCCAGCAGCCTCGGCGGGCGGACAGAACACTACGAGCAGTACTTC.

The chain has TRBV28 and TRBJ2-7; D unclear. The V gene lost 5 bases and the J gene lost 2 bases, with 10 bases spanning the gap. Germline CDR1 MDHEN, CDR2 SYDVKM. This CDR3 is built from 13 residues. DNA of the CDR3: TGTGCCAGCAGTCCATCAGAGACCTACGAGCAGTACTTC. Its protein product is CASSPSETYEQYF.

DNA of the CDR3: TGCGCCAGCAGCTTGGTAGGACAAGCCGGGGAGCTGTTTTTT. Protein sequence: CASSLVGQAGELFF. The genes are TRBV5-1 and TRBJ2-2, with TRBD1 as a possible D gene (5 bases). Trimming took off 0 bases at V and 6 bases at J, with 9 bases between the two ends. The germline V gene encodes CDR1 SGHRS and CDR2 YFSETQ. The length of the CDR3 is 14 residues. The complete variable domain, with remaining parts taken from reference TRBV5-1 and TRBJ2-2, reads KAGVTQTPRYLIKTRGQQVTLSCSPISGHRSVSWYQQTPGQGLQFLFEYFSETQRNKGNFPGRFSGRQFSNSRSEMNVSTLELGDSALYLCASSLVGQAGELFFGEGSRLTVL.

The rearrangement joins TRBV7-9 to TRBJ2-5; no firm D call. V was trimmed by 1 base and J by 5 bases, leaving 11 bases between them. Looked up from germline, CDR1 is SEHNR and CDR2 is FQNEAQ (reference sequence). The CDR3 totals 14 residues. The CDR3 is CASSLGRVLETQYF. For the CDR3, the DNA is TGTGCCAGCAGCTTAGGGAGAGTTCTGGAGACCCAGTACTTC.

The J gene is TRBJ2-7, the V gene TRBV6-4; 7 nucleotides agree with TRBD1. J was trimmed by 3 bases and V by 3 bases; bases with no gene match: 5. This CDR3 comprises 14 residues. CDR1 is MRHNA, CDR2 SNTAGT, per germline. The CDR3 protein is CASSEKGADYEQYF. CDR3 in DNA: TGTGCCAGCAGTGAGAAGGGGGCAGACTACGAGCAGTACTTC.

V usage is TRBV5-1 and J usage is TRBJ2-3; D tentatively fits TRBD1 or TRBD2 (5 bases each). V gave up 6 bases and J gave up 0 bases, with 11 bases separating them. Germline V gene sequence: CDR1 SGHRS, CDR2 YFSETQ. CDR3 length: 14 amino acids. The CDR3 loop is CASTGTTSTDTQYF. DNA of the CDR3: TGCGCCAGCACTGGGACGACTAGCACAGATACGCAGTATTTT.

The chain is built from TRBV15 and TRBJ2-6, with 7 bases matching TRBD1. The V gene's germline CDR1 is LNHNV and CDR2 YYDKDF (reference sequence). V shed 2 bases, J shed 0 bases, and the junction held 7 bases outside the gene matches. The CDR3 contains 18 residues. CDR3: CATSRLGQLSSGANVLTF. As DNA, the CDR3 is TGTGCCACCAGCAGATTGGGACAGCTGAGCTCTGGGGCCAACGTCCTGACTTTC.

A single count supports this clone. The gene calls are TRBV5-4 and TRBJ1-2; tentatively, D is TRBD1 (6 bases). This CDR3 has 14 amino acids. CDR1 is SGHNT and CDR2 is YYREEE in the germline V gene (reference sequence). Deletions cut 0 bases from V and 7 bases from J, with 13 bases between. Here the CDR3 DNA reads TGTGCCAGCAGCTTGGAATCCGGGGGCGGTGGCTACACCTTC. Encoded protein: CASSLESGGGGYTF.

The chain has TRBV5-1 and TRBJ1-3; D might be TRBD1 (6 bases). Trimming stripped 1 base from V and 2 bases from J, with 7 bases between. Germline V gene lookup returns CDR1 SGHRS and CDR2 YFSETQ. The CDR3 totals 14 residues. CDR3 in amino acids: CASSLQGTGNTIYF. The CDR3 nucleotides are TGCGCCAGCAGCTTGCAGGGGACTGGAAACACCATATATTTT.

This chain joins TRBV5-1 and TRBJ2-2; 8 bases match TRBD1. V shed 6 bases and J 5 bases; nucleotides not matched to a gene: 9. Germline V gene data show CDR1 as SGHRS and CDR2 as YFSETQ. The CDR3 length is 15 residues. CDR3 amino acids: CASMVGRQGTGELFF. The CDR3 nucleotides read TGCGCCAGCATGGTTGGGAGACAGGGGACCGGGGAGCTGTTTTTT.

The J gene is TRBJ1-2, the V gene TRBV5-1; 9 positions match TRBD1. CDR3 size: 13 residues. CDR1 SGHRS and CDR2 YFSETQ come from the germline V gene. V gave up 4 bases and J gave up 6 bases; unmatched junction bases: 4. This chain's CDR3 is CASSQGQGDGYTF. In DNA, the CDR3 is TGCGCCAGCAGCCAGGGACAGGGCGATGGCTACACCTTC.

The genes are TRBV5-1 and TRBJ1-2; tentatively, D is TRBD1 (5 bases). This CDR3 comprises 12 residues. The V end was cut by 4 bases, the J end by 4 bases, with 8 bases between. Germline assignment: CDR1 SGHRS and CDR2 YFSETQ. The CDR3 DNA sequence: TGCGCCAGCAGCCGAGACAGCTATGGCTACACCTTC. It translates to CASSRDSYGYTF.

The V and J genes are TRBV5-1 and TRBJ1-1, with D tentatively TRBD1 (5 bases). This CDR3 has 14 amino acids. Trimming cost V 7 bases and J 1 base, with 14 bases left between them. CDR1 and CDR2 (germline): SGHRS, YFSETQ. CDR3 sequence (DNA): TGCGCCAGCGTTAAAGGGGCCTCGAACACTGAAGCTTTCTTT. It is translated as CASVKGASNTEAFF.

The chain is built from TRBV30 and TRBJ2-5; weak D call: TRBD1 (5 bases). This CDR3 has 14 amino acids. Deletions cut 7 bases from V and 7 bases from J, with 22 bases between. From germline, CDR1 is GTSNPN and CDR2 SVGIG (reference sequence). The CDR3 coding sequence is TGTGCCTCGTCCACGCCCCCAGGGCATGGGACCCAGTACTTC. This sequence encodes CASSTPPGHGTQYF.

The J gene is TRBJ2-6, the V gene TRBV4-1; maybe TRBD2 (5 bases). V was clipped by 4 bases and J by 0 bases, with 13 bases between them. The CDR3 contains 17 residues. CDR1 and CDR2 (germline): MGHRA, YSYEKL. The CDR3 sequence is CASSPRTFNSGANVLTF. DNA of the CDR3: TGCGCCAGCAGCCCTCGGACTTTTAACTCTGGGGCCAACGTCCTGACTTTC.

This clone has a handful of counts. The rearrangement joins TRBV7-9 to TRBJ1-5; D not resolved. The V gene lost 5 bases and the J gene lost 0 bases, with 5 bases spanning the gap. Germline V gene lookup returns CDR1 SEHNR and CDR2 FQNEAQ (reference sequence). This CDR3 is built from 13 residues. In DNA form, the CDR3 reads TGTGCCAGCAGCGGCGATAGCAATCAGCCCCAGCATTTT. Its translation is CASSGDSNQPQHF.

This clone showed up just once. This chain uses TRBV4-1 with TRBJ2-7; no clear D gene. Germline CDR1 and CDR2: MGHRA and YSYEKL. There are 15 residues in the CDR3. V shed 0 bases and J shed 2 bases, with 11 bases lying between them. The CDR3 region has the DNA TGCGCCAGCAGCCAAGACGGCGACGAGCCCTACGAGCAGTACTTC. Translated: CASSQDGDEPYEQYF.

The chain recombines TRBV5-1 with TRBJ1-1; D may be TRBD1 (5 bases). The germline V gene encodes CDR1 SGHRS and CDR2 YFSETQ. The germline V and J ends were trimmed by 2 bases and 4 bases, with 15 bases remaining between them. This CDR3 is built from 15 residues. The CDR3 region has the DNA TGCGCCAGCAGCTTTTCCGCCCAGGGCGGCACTGAAGCTTTCTTT. Translated: CASSFSAQGGTEAFF.

The CDR3 DNA is TGTGCCAGCAGTTACTGGACAGGGACCACCGGGGAGCTGTTTTTT. This gives the protein CASSYWTGTTGELFF. The rearrangement uses TRBV6-5 and TRBJ2-2, with TRBD1 matching over 8 bases. V lost 1 base and J lost 4; bases outside the gene matches: 2. Germline CDR1 and CDR2: MNHEY and SVGAGI. This CDR3 has 15 amino acids.

This sequence joins TRBV7-8 and TRBJ2-1, with D maybe TRBD1 (5 bases). The CDR3 has 14 amino acids. The V and J ends lost 2 bases and 4 bases respectively, with 9 bases between them. Germline lookup yields CDR1 SGHVS and CDR2 FQNEAQ. CDR3 in amino acids: CASSLLSGYNEQFF. The CDR3 bases are TGTGCCAGCAGCTTATTATCAGGGTACAATGAGCAGTTCTTC.

This chain links TRBV6-5 with TRBJ2-1; weak D call: TRBD2 (5 bases). The CDR3 covers 14 residues. V was cut by 11 bases and J by 4 bases, with 18 bases left in between. Germline CDR1 MNHEY, CDR2 SVGAGI. The CDR3 region is CASRGSQLYNEQFF. The CDR3 nucleotides are TGTGCCTCTCGAGGGTCGCAGTTGTACAATGAGCAGTTCTTC.

For the CDR3, the DNA is TGTGCCAGCTCACGCGAGGACGAGCAGTACTTC. Translation: CASSREDEQYF. This chain joins TRBV18 and TRBJ2-7, with no clear D. V shed 4 bases and J shed 5 bases, with 6 bases lying between them. The CDR3 covers 11 residues. The germline V gene encodes CDR1 KGHSH and CDR2 LQKENI. Based on the CDR3 plus reference TRBV18 and TRBJ2-7, the full variable domain is NAGVMQNPRHLVRRRGQEARLRCSPMKGHSHVYWYRQLPEEGLKFMVYLQKENIIDESGMPKERFSAEFPKEGPSILRIQQVVRGDSAAYFCASSREDEQYFGPGTRLTVT.

The chain carries TRBV20-1 and TRBJ2-5; 7 positions agree with TRBD2. The V gene's germline CDR1 is DFQATT and CDR2 SNEGSKA (reference sequence). This CDR3 spans 11 amino acids. The CDR3 DNA follows: TGCAGCGGACTAGTTGGGCAGACCCAGTACTTC. It codes for CSGLVGQTQYF.

The chain employs TRBV11-3 and TRBJ1-1; D gene ambiguous. Germline CDR1 reads SGHNT; CDR2 reads YENEEA. Trimming shortened V by 4 bases and J by 1 base, and 10 bases separated the two germline ends. This CDR3 has 14 amino acids. CDR3 sequence: CASSSGGKNTEAFF. Written as DNA, the CDR3 is TGTGCCAGCAGCTCCGGCGGAAAGAACACTGAAGCTTTCTTT.

The chain employs TRBV7-3 and TRBJ1-4, with 10 positions matching TRBD1. Germline V gives CDR1 SGHTA, CDR2 FQGTGA. Trimming at V came to 6 bases and at J to 2 bases, leaving 9 bases not matched to a gene. The CDR3 loop spans 17 amino acids. CDR3 protein: CASSQRDRGSTNEKLFF. The CDR3 coding sequence is TGTGCCAGCAGTCAACGGGACAGGGGTTCGACTAATGAAAAACTGTTTTTT.

The J gene is TRBJ2-2, the V gene TRBV7-8; 14 bases map to TRBD2. V lost 5 bases to trimming and J lost 7 bases; unmatched junction nucleotides: 3. CDR3 length: 15 residues. The germline V gene has CDR1 SGHVS and CDR2 FQNEAQ. The CDR3 sequence is CASSPGLAGGGELFF. CDR3 nucleotides: TGTGCCAGCAGCCCTGGACTAGCGGGGGGCGGGGAGCTGTTTTTT.

The CDR3 nucleotides are TGCGCCAGCACGATCCGGGGGGGAATGGATACGCAGTATTTT. It yields the protein CASTIRGGMDTQYF. The chain combines TRBV5-1 with TRBJ2-3, with TRBD2 matching over 8 bases. Trimming at V came to 6 bases and at J to 6 bases, leaving 9 bases not matched to a gene. Germline V CDR1 and CDR2: SGHRS, YFSETQ. The CDR3 is made up of 14 amino acids.

CDR3 residues: CSVDRRALNGYTF. As DNA, the CDR3 is TGCAGCGTTGACAGGCGAGCTCTTAATGGCTACACCTTC. This chain joins TRBV29-1 and TRBJ1-2; D remains ambiguous. Germline values: CDR1 SQVTM, CDR2 ANQGSEA. The V end was cut by 3 bases, the J end by 6 bases, with 14 bases between. CDR3 length equals 13 residues.